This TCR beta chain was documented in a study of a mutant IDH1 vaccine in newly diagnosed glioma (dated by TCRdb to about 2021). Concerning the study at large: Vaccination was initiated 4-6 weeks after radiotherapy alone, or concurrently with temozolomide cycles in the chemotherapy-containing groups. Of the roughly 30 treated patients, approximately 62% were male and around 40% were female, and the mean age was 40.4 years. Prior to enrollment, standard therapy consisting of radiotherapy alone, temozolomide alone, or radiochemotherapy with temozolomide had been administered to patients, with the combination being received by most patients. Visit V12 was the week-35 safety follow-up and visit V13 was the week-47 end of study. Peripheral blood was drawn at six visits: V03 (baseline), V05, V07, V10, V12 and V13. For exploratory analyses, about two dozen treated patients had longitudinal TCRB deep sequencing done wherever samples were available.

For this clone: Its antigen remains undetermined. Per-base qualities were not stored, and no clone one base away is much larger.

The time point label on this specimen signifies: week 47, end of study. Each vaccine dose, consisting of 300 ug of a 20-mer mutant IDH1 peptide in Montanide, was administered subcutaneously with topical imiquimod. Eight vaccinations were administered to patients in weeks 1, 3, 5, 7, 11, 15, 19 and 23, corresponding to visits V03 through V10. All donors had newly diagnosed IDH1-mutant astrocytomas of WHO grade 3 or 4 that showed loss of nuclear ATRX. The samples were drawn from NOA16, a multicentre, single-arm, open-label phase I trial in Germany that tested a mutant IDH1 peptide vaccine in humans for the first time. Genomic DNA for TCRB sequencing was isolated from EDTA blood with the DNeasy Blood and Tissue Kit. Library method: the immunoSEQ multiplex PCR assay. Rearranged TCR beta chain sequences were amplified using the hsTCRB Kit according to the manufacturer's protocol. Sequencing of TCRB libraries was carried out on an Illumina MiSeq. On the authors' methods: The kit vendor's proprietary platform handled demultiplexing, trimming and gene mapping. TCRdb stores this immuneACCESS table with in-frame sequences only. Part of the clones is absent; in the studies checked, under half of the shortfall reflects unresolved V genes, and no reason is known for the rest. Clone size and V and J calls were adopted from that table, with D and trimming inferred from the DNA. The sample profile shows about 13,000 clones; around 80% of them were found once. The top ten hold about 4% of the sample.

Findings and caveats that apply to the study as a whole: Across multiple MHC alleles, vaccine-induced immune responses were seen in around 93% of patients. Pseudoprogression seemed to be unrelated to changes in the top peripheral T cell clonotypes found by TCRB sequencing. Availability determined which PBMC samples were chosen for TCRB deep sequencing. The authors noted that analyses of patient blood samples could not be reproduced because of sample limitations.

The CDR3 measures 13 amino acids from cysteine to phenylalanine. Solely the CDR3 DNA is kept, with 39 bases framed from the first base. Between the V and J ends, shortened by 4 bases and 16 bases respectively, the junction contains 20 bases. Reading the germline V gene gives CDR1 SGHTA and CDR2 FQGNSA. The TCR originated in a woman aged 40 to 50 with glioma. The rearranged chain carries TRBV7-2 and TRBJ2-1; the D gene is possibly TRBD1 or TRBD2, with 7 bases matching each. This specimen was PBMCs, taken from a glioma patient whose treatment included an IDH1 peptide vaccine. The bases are TGTGCCAGCAGCTCTATCCGGGGAGGGGGCAATTTCTTC. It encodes CASSSIRGGGNFF.